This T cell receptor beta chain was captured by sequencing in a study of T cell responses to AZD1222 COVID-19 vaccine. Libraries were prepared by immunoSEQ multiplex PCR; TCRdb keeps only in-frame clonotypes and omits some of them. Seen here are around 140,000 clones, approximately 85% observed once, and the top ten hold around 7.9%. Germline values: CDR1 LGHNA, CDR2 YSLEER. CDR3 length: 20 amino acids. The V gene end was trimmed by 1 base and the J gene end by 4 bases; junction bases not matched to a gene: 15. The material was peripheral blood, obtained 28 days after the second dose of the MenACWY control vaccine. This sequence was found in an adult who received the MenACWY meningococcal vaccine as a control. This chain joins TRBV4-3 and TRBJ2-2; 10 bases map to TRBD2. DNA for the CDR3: TGCGCCAGCAGCCAAGTGGCTCTGTCTAGCGGGAGAGTAGGCACCGGGGAGCTGTTTTTT. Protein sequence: CASSQVALSSGRVGTGELFF.